The source of this T cell receptor beta chain is a study of shared clonotypes between healthy human individuals. Study-level findings and limits: Memory subsets generally showed lower estimated richness than naive subsets.

To note about this clone: The antigen remains unidentified. The sample has other DNA sequences that encode this CDR3 too.

A deep-level run was used for the assay. TCRdb's copy holds only in-frame clones and misses some; the assay was immunoSEQ multiplex PCR. This sample has roughly 1,500,000 clones, with 98% found just once. Naive CD45RA+ and memory CD45RA-negative subsets were split from CD4+ cells. Sequencing was carried out using naive CD4+ T cells sorted from blood. Noted subset: CD45RA+ positively selected. The clonotype was recovered from a man between 25 and 39 years old in good health.

The CDR3, as DNA: TGTGCCAGCAGCCTCGACAGTATGAACACTGAAGCTTTCTTT. This gives the protein CASSLDSMNTEAFF. This chain joins TRBV7-2 and TRBJ1-1; TRBD1 might be the D (5 bases). This CDR3 comprises 14 residues. V was shortened by 5 bases and J by 0 bases, with 10 bases between the two germline ends. Germline CDR1 and CDR2: SGHTA and FQGNSA.